This TCR beta chain appears in the sequencing data of a study of blood T cell repertoires in COVID-19. Study-level background: Whether acute or convalescent, the COVID-19 samples came from the United States, Italy and Spain. T cells, B-cell-depleted T cells, or PBMCs supplied cDNA or gDNA.

Authors' data handling: Estimated nucleated cell counts came from reference gene primer amplification. Produced via immunoSEQ multiplex PCR; TCRdb's table is partial and in-frame only. V and J calls and clone size come straight from that table; D and trimming were deduced from the DNA. In the table there are about 130,000 clones, 70% to 90% of which are singletons. This clone was seen a single time. V lost 5 bases and J lost 5, with 23 bases in between. The CDR3 is made up of 17 amino acids. CDR1 MDHEN and CDR2 SYDVKM come from the germline V gene. The sequencing sample was made of peripheral blood. V usage is TRBV28 and J usage is TRBJ2-3, with D perhaps TRBD2 (6 bases). The clonotype comes from a woman between 50 and 59 years old who had recovered from COVID-19. This CDR3 reads CASSASRGRGTRDTQYF. The CDR3 bases are TGTGCCAGCAGTGCCAGTAGAGGGCGGGGTACGAGAGATACGCAGTATTTT. Complete variable domain (other parts from reference TRBV28 and TRBJ2-3): DVKVTQSSRYLVKRTGEKVFLECVQDMDHENMFWYRQDPGLGLRLIYFSYDVKMKEKGDIPEGYSVSREKKERFSLILESASTNQTSMYLCASSASRGRGTRDTQYFGPGTRLTVL.